This is a list of T cell receptor beta chains from one sample in a study of vaccination effects on CD4 cells after COVID-19. Their specific antigens are unknown. Using immunoSEQ multiplex PCR, the repertoire was profiled, and TCRdb retains in-frame clones only, with some absent. This sample has approximately 50,000 clones, with 76% found just once. The starting material was CD4+ T cells from PBMCs cultured without peptide, obtained before COVID-19 vaccination. Receptors originate from a human donor who had a prior SARS-CoV-2 infection. Both conserved end residues are part of each CDR3. The D gene is left open where the match is weak. Only some rows state a clone size, as once, few, many or a class for expanded clones.

V: TRBV2; size: -; J: TRBJ2-7; D: -; CDR3: CASNPQGPTYEQYF; DNA: TGTGCCAGCAACCCCCAGGGTCCTACCTACGAGCAGTACTTC
V: TRBV10-2; size: -; J: TRBJ2-1; D: TRBD2; CDR3: CASSEWRGGRNEQFF; DNA: TGCGCCAGCAGTGAATGGCGGGGGGGCCGCAATGAGCAGTTCTTC
V: TRBV5-6; size: few; J: TRBJ2-1; D: -; CDR3: CASSPKVARGYNEQFF; DNA: TGTGCCAGCAGCCCCAAAGTGGCCAGGGGCTACAATGAGCAGTTCTTC
V: TRBV6-5; size: -; J: TRBJ2-2; D: -; CDR3: CASSYDRDGGELFF; DNA: TGTGCCAGCAGTTACGATAGAGATGGCGGGGAGCTGTTTTTT
V: TRBV6-5; size: few; J: TRBJ1-2; D: TRBD1; CDR3: CASSWTGGAYGYTF; DNA: TGTGCCAGCAGTTGGACAGGGGGCGCCTATGGCTACACCTTC
V: TRBV11-3; size: -; J: TRBJ1-1; D: -; CDR3: CASSLEAWGTVTEAFF; DNA: TGTGCCAGCAGCTTAGAGGCTTGGGGTACGGTCACTGAAGCTTTCTTT
V: TRBV7-3; size: -; J: TRBJ1-1; D: TRBD1; CDR3: CASSLNRGTEAFF; DNA: TGTGCCAGCAGCTTAAACAGGGGCACTGAAGCTTTCTTT
V: TRBV3-1/TRBV3-2; size: -; J: TRBJ2-7; D: -; CDR3: CASSQAGYEQYF; DNA: TGTGCCAGCAGCCAAGCAGGCTACGAGCAGTACTTC
V: TRBV5-6; size: once; J: TRBJ2-3; D: -; CDR3: CASSWAESRDTQYF; DNA: TGTGCCAGCAGCTGGGCAGAGTCAAGAGATACGCAGTATTTT
V: TRBV12-5; size: -; J: TRBJ1-5; D: TRBD1; CDR3: CASGRQGGLVNSNQPQHF; DNA: TGTGCTAGTGGTAGACAGGGGGGCTTGGTAAATAGCAATCAGCCCCAGCATTTT
V: TRBV9; size: -; J: TRBJ1-2; D: -; CDR3: CASSVSNYGYTF; DNA: TGTGCCAGCAGCGTCTCTAACTATGGCTACACCTTC
V: TRBV27; size: -; J: TRBJ1-6; D: -; CDR3: CASSLSGKTYNSPLHF; DNA: TGTGCCAGCAGTTTATCAGGGAAGACCTATAATTCACCCCTCCACTTT
V: TRBV14; size: -; J: TRBJ1-1; D: -; CDR3: CASSQNRDTEAFF; DNA: TGTGCCAGCAGCCAAAACAGGGACACTGAAGCTTTCTTT
V: TRBV9; size: -; J: TRBJ2-2; D: -; CDR3: CASSPRGKGNTGELFF; DNA: TGTGCCAGCAGCCCGCGGGGTAAGGGTAACACCGGGGAGCTGTTTTTT
V: TRBV5-6; size: few; J: TRBJ1-1; D: -; CDR3: CASSLDLREAFF; DNA: TGTGCCAGCAGCTTGGACCTCAGGGAAGCTTTCTTT
V: TRBV6-1; size: -; J: TRBJ1-6; D: -; CDR3: CASSEFRGRGANSPLHF; DNA: TGTGCCAGCAGTGAATTCCGAGGGCGGGGGGCTAATTCACCCCTCCACTTT
V: TRBV29-1; size: few; J: TRBJ1-1; D: -; CDR3: CSVGLQLNTEAFF; DNA: TGCAGCGTTGGGCTTCAGCTAAACACTGAAGCTTTCTTT
V: TRBV20-1; size: -; J: TRBJ2-3; D: -; CDR3: CSASLRGGTDTQYF; DNA: TGCAGTGCTAGTCTCCGGGGAGGTACAGATACGCAGTATTTT